This entry describes one TCR beta chain. Reverse transcription of roughly 0.5 to 1 ug RNA used random hexamers. TCRdb passed the immunoSEQ multiplex PCR reads through MiXCR, listing each CDR3 protein once. Of 140,000 or so distinct CDR3 sequences in the sample, about 94% are singletons; the top ten hold about 0.08%. CDR3 size: 14 residues. V was shortened by 1 base and J by 6 bases, with 10 bases between the two germline ends. The V gene's germline CDR1 is SGHTA and CDR2 FQGNSA. These data originate in a study of CD8 T cells in Susac syndrome. The rearrangement uses TRBV7-2 and TRBJ2-1; maybe TRBD2 (5 bases). The sample was CD4+ T cells from PBMCs. The sequence came from a human donor with Susac syndrome. The CDR3 nucleotides are TGTGCCAGCAGCTTAGGGCTAGCACGCAATGAGCAGTTCTTC. This gives the protein CASSLGLARNEQFF. Combining the CDR3 with reference TRBV7-2 and TRBJ2-1 gives the whole variable domain GAGVSQSPSNKVTEKGKDVELRCDPISGHTALYWYRQSLGQGLEFLIYFQGNSAPDKSGLPSDRFSAERTGGSVSTLTIQRTQQEDSAVYLCASSLGLARNEQFFGPGTRLTVL.